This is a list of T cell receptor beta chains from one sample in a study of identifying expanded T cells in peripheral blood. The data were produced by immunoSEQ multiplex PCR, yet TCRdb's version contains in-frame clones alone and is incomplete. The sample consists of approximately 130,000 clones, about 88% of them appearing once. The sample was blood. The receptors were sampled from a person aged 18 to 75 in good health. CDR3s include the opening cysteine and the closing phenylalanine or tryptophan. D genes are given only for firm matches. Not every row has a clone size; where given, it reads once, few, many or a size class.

CDR3nt: TGTGCCAGCACCCCCGGGACTTGGGGTGGGAATGAGCAGTTCTTC
CDR3aa: CASTPGTWGGNEQFF
j_gene: TRBJ2-1
abundance: NA
len: 15
v_gene: TRBV27
d_gene: NA

CDR3nt: TGTGCCAGTAGGGACCGCTCCGGCGGGCAATCACCCCTCCACTTT
CDR3aa: CASRDRSGGQSPLHF
j_gene: TRBJ1-6
abundance: once
len: 15
v_gene: TRBV19
d_gene: NA

CDR3nt: TGCGCCAGCAGCCAAGAGGAGGGTAGCGGGGGGAATAATGAGCAGTTCTTC
CDR3aa: CASSQEEGSGGNNEQFF
j_gene: TRBJ2-1
abundance: NA
len: 17
v_gene: TRBV4-1
d_gene: TRBD2

CDR3nt: TGTGCCAGCAGTGGTGAGGACGCAAACTACAATGAGCAGTTCTTC
CDR3aa: CASSGEDANYNEQFF
j_gene: TRBJ2-1
abundance: NA
len: 15
v_gene: TRBV2
d_gene: NA

CDR3nt: TGTGCCAGCTCACCACAGGGGGTTTTTGGAAACACCATATATTTT
CDR3aa: CASSPQGVFGNTIYF
j_gene: TRBJ1-3
abundance: once
len: 15
v_gene: TRBV18
d_gene: NA

CDR3nt: TGCGCCAGCAGCTTGGGGGTCGGGGGTACCGGAAACACCATATATTTT
CDR3aa: CASSLGVGGTGNTIYF
j_gene: TRBJ1-3
abundance: NA
len: 16
v_gene: TRBV5-1
d_gene: NA

CDR3nt: TGCGCCAGCAGCTGGGAGGGCCGAACTAATGAAAAACTGTTTTTT
CDR3aa: CASSWEGRTNEKLFF
j_gene: TRBJ1-4
abundance: NA
len: 15
v_gene: TRBV5-1
d_gene: NA

CDR3nt: TGTGCCAGCAGGGGTGGCACAGATACGCAGTATTTT
CDR3aa: CASRGGTDTQYF
j_gene: TRBJ2-3
abundance: NA
len: 12
v_gene: TRBV6-5
d_gene: NA

CDR3nt: TGTGCCAGCAGCTTAAGGGACGGAGGCGAGCAGTACTTC
CDR3aa: CASSLRDGGEQYF
j_gene: TRBJ2-7
abundance: once
len: 13
v_gene: TRBV7-7
d_gene: NA

CDR3nt: TGCGCCAGCAGCCGATTAACTAGCGCCGCATCCTACGAGCAGTACTTC
CDR3aa: CASSRLTSAASYEQYF
j_gene: TRBJ2-7
abundance: few
len: 16
v_gene: TRBV4-1
d_gene: TRBD2

CDR3nt: TGTGCCAGCAGTTCTGGGTGGTTATCCTACTCTGGGGCCAACGTCCTGACTTTC
CDR3aa: CASSSGWLSYSGANVLTF
j_gene: TRBJ2-6
abundance: NA
len: 18
v_gene: TRBV25-1
d_gene: NA

CDR3nt: TGTGCCAGCTCTCGGCACAGGGTGACTCCCAACGAGCAGTACTTC
CDR3aa: CASSRHRVTPNEQYF
j_gene: TRBJ2-7
abundance: few
len: 15
v_gene: TRBV18
d_gene: NA

CDR3nt: TGTGCCAGCAGCTTAGATCCCAGGGAACAAAACATTCAGTACTTC
CDR3aa: CASSLDPREQNIQYF
j_gene: TRBJ2-4
abundance: NA
len: 15
v_gene: TRBV11-2
d_gene: NA

CDR3nt: TGTGCCAGCAGCTCAGTTCCAGATACGCAGTATTTT
CDR3aa: CASSSVPDTQYF
j_gene: TRBJ2-3
abundance: NA
len: 12
v_gene: TRBV7-2
d_gene: NA

CDR3nt: TGTGCCAGCAGCTTAGCATATGGGTACGGGCAGTACTTC
CDR3aa: CASSLAYGYGQYF
j_gene: TRBJ2-7
abundance: NA
len: 13
v_gene: TRBV7-9
d_gene: NA

CDR3nt: TGTGCCAGCGGTGGACAGGGCTACGAGCAGTACTTC
CDR3aa: CASGGQGYEQYF
j_gene: TRBJ2-7
abundance: NA
len: 12
v_gene: TRBV2
d_gene: TRBD1

CDR3nt: TGCGCCAGCAGCTGGGCCCCGTATGGAGGCGAGCAGTTCTTC
CDR3aa: CASSWAPYGGEQFF
j_gene: TRBJ2-1
abundance: NA
len: 14
v_gene: TRBV5-1
d_gene: NA

CDR3nt: TGTGCCAGCAGTTTCGGACTAGCGGGAGGTTACGAGCAGTACTTC
CDR3aa: CASSFGLAGGYEQYF
j_gene: TRBJ2-7
abundance: NA
len: 15
v_gene: TRBV28
d_gene: TRBD2

CDR3nt: TGTGCCAGCAGTTACAGGCTAGCGGGGATATACAATGAGCAGTTCTTC
CDR3aa: CASSYRLAGIYNEQFF
j_gene: TRBJ2-1
abundance: NA
len: 16
v_gene: TRBV6-6
d_gene: TRBD2

CDR3nt: TGTGCCAGCAGCTACGACAGGGCGCCTAGGTATGGCTACACCTTC
CDR3aa: CASSYDRAPRYGYTF
j_gene: TRBJ1-2
abundance: NA
len: 15
v_gene: TRBV7-9
d_gene: TRBD1

CDR3nt: TGTGCCAGCAGCTTGGGGGGCCTCCGCCGGGGAGAGACCCAGTACTTC
CDR3aa: CASSLGGLRRGETQYF
j_gene: TRBJ2-5
abundance: NA
len: 16
v_gene: TRBV7-9
d_gene: NA

CDR3nt: TGTGCCAGCAGAACAGGGGGCTCAGGAAACACCATATATTTT
CDR3aa: CASRTGGSGNTIYF
j_gene: TRBJ1-3
abundance: NA
len: 14
v_gene: TRBV27
d_gene: TRBD1

CDR3nt: TGCGCCAGCAGCCACAGGGCCCCCGAGACCCAGTACTTC
CDR3aa: CASSHRAPETQYF
j_gene: TRBJ2-5
abundance: NA
len: 13
v_gene: TRBV5-1
d_gene: NA

CDR3nt: TGTGCCAGCAGCGTCGCCCGGGATGAGGGAAAACTGTTTTTT
CDR3aa: CASSVARDEGKLFF
j_gene: TRBJ1-4
abundance: NA
len: 14
v_gene: TRBV9
d_gene: NA

CDR3nt: TGTGCCAGCAGGAGAAATGAAAAACTGTTTTTT
CDR3aa: CASRRNEKLFF
j_gene: TRBJ1-4
abundance: NA
len: 11
v_gene: TRBV28
d_gene: NA

CDR3nt: TGTGCCAGCAGGGTTTTGGGACAGGCAAACAATGAGCAGTTCTTC
CDR3aa: CASRVLGQANNEQFF
j_gene: TRBJ2-1
abundance: NA
len: 15
v_gene: TRBV2
d_gene: TRBD1

CDR3nt: TGCGCCAGCAGCCAGAACAGGGACCCCTATGGCTACACCTTC
CDR3aa: CASSQNRDPYGYTF
j_gene: TRBJ1-2
abundance: NA
len: 14
v_gene: TRBV4-1
d_gene: NA

CDR3nt: TGCGCCAGCAGCCAAGTCCCGCGGACAGGGGGCTCCAATGAAAAACTGTTTTTT
CDR3aa: CASSQVPRTGGSNEKLFF
j_gene: TRBJ1-4
abundance: NA
len: 18
v_gene: TRBV4-1
d_gene: TRBD1

CDR3nt: TGTGCCAGCAGCACAACCCCAGGGGCCCACGAGCAGTACTTC
CDR3aa: CASSTTPGAHEQYF
j_gene: TRBJ2-7
abundance: NA
len: 14
v_gene: TRBV11-1
d_gene: NA

CDR3nt: TGCGCCAGCAGCTTCATTCCCTTCGGGGGGAAGAGTGGCTACACCTTC
CDR3aa: CASSFIPFGGKSGYTF
j_gene: TRBJ1-2
abundance: NA
len: 16
v_gene: TRBV5-1
d_gene: NA

CDR3nt: TGTGCCAGCAGCTTAGATCGCAATCAGCCCCAGCATTTT
CDR3aa: CASSLDRNQPQHF
j_gene: TRBJ1-5
abundance: NA
len: 13
v_gene: TRBV11-2
d_gene: NA

CDR3nt: TGTGCCAGCAGCATAGGGGGGCGCAATCAGCCCCAGCATTTT
CDR3aa: CASSIGGRNQPQHF
j_gene: TRBJ1-5
abundance: NA
len: 14
v_gene: TRBV5-4
d_gene: NA